This T cell receptor (beta chain) came from a study of cytomegalovirus exposure and HLA in healthy donors. Study outcomes and limitations: TRBV6-2, TRBV6-3 and some other V segments were unresolvable in 87-base-pair reads. The investigators catalogued 164 TCR beta chains as cytomegalovirus-associated. A missense variant in DCLRE1C was later tied to TCR beta V- and J-gene trimming. Data from an earlier analysis indicated that most TCR beta V segments were productive either about 87% or about 30% of the time.

The PCR contained 60 Vbeta and 13 Jbeta primers. Clones were read by immunoSEQ multiplex PCR, and TCRdb kept only the in-frame ones, dropping some. Counted here are about 160,000 clones, around 78% occurring once; the ten biggest clones make up more than 6%. A word on this clone: Antigen unknown.

Losses at the gene ends were 8 bases for V and 2 bases for J; bases not matched to a gene: 4. This CDR3 spans 13 amino acids. Germline-derived CDR1 and CDR2 are ENHRY and SYGVKD. The TCR was taken from a woman in her 40s in good health and CMV-seropositive. The rearrangement uses TRBV10-3 and TRBJ1-2; 8 nucleotides line up with TRBD1. Material for sequencing was PBMCs. The CDR3 sequence is CAIAQGANYGYTF. CDR3 nucleotide sequence: TGTGCCATCGCCCAGGGGGCGAACTATGGCTACACCTTC.